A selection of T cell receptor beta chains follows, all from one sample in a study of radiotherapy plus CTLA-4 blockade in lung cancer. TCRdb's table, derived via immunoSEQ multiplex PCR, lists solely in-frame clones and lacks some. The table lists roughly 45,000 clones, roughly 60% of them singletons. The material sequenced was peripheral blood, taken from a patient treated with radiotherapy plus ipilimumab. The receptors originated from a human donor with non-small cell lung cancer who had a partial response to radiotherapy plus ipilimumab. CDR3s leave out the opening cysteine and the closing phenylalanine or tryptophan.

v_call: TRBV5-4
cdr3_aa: ASSYGTYEQY

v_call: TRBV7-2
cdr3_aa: ASSLLGGEGKNIQY

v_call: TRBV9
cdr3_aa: ASSPGQGSNQPQH

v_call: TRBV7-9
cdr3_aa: ASSQAGGRTTYNEQF

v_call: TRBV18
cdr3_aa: ASSLDRVNEKLF

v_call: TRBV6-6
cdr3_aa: ASSYVGLRNTEAF

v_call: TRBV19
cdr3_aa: ASSIKSGSSSGANVLT

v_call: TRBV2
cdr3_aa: ASKADSNYGYT

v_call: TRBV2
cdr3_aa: ASSPRLARYEQY

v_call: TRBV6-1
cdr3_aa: ASSEALGGRDYYGYT

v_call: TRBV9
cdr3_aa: ASSVYMNTEAF

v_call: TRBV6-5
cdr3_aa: ASGLAGEETQY

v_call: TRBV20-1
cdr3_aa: SARAYNEQF

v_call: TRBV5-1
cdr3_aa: ASSLEDSLNQPQH

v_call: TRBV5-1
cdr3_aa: ASSLQGAGTEAF

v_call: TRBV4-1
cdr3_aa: ASSQQGQANTEAF

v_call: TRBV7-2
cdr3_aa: ASSPPGVRETQY

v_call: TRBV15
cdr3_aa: ATSRDPRIVGGAYEQY

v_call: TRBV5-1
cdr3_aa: ASSFGQGRSNEQF

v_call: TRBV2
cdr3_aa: ASSGLREETQY

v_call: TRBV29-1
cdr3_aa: SAEQGASGYT

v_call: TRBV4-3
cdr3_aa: ASSQDDRGAEKLF

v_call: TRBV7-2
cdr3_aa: ASSLSGGYHNEQF

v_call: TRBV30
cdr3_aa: AWSVRGSGNTIY

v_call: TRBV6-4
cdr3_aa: ASSSGQGVTGELF

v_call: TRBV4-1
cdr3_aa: ASSHPRTGNKEDEQY

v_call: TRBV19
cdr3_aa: ASSRTGGLSTYYEQY

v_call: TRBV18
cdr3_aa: ASSPPIRTGSSYEQY

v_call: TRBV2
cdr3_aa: ASSPGQGRYEQY

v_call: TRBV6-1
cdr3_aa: ASSRTGNTEAF

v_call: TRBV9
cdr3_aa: ASSVSTGLGGELF

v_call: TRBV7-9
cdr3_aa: ASSLVGSWDISTEAF

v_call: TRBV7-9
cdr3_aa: ASSPGLNTEAF

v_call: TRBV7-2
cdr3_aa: ASSSRALGGETQY

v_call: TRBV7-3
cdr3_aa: ASSQTSFETQY

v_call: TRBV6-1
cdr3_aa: ASSVQGVDTGELF

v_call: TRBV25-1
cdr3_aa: ASNGLSKTQY

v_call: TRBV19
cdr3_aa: ASSIGLAGGAETQY

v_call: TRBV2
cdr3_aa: ASKGRGDEQF

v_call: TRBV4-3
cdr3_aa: ASSQDRGTVGSPLH

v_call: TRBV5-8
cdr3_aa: ASSLPGLARVQY

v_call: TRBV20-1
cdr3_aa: SATRGETQY

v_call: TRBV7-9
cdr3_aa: ASAEGAAF

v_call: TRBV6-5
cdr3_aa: ASSDGGYTGELF

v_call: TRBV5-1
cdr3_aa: ASSGQGEVGTEAF